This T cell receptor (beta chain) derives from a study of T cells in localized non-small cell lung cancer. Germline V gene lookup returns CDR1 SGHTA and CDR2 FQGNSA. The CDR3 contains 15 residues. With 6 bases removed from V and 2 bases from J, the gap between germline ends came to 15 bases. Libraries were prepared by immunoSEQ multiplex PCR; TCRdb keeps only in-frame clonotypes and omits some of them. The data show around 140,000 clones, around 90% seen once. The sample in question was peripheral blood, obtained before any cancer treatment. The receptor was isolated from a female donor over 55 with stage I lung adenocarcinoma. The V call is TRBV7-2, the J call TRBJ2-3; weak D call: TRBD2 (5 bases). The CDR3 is CASRESPAVTDTQYF. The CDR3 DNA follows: TGTGCCAGCAGAGAATCTCCAGCGGTCACAGATACGCAGTATTTT. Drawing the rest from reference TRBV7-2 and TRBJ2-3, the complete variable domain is GAGVSQSPSNKVTEKGKDVELRCDPISGHTALYWYRQSLGQGLEFLIYFQGNSAPDKSGLPSDRFSAERTGGSVSTLTIQRTQQEDSAVYLCASRESPAVTDTQYFGPGTRLTVL.